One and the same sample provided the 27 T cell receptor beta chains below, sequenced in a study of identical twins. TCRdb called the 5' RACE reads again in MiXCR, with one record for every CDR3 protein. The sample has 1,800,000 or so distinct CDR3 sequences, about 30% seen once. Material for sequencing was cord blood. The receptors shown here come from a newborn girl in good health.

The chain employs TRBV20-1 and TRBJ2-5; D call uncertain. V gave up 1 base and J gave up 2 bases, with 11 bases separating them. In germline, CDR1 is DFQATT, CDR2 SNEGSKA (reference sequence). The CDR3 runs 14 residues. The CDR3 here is CSARGTDPQETQYF. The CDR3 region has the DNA TGCAGTGCTAGAGGGACGGACCCTCAAGAGACCCAGTACTTC.

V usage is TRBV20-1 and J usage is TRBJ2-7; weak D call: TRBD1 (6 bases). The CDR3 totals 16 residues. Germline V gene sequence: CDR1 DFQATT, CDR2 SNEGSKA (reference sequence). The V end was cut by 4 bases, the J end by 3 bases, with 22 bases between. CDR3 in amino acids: CSANIRDRLSDYEQYF. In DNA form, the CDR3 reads TGCAGTGCTAATATCCGTGACAGGCTAAGTGACTACGAGCAGTACTTC.

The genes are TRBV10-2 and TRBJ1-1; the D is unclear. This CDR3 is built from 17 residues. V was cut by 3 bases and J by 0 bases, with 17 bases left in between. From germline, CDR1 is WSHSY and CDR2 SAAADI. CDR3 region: CASSEYPWQPLNTEAFF. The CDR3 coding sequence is TGCGCCAGCAGTGAATACCCCTGGCAGCCCTTGAACACTGAAGCTTTCTTT.

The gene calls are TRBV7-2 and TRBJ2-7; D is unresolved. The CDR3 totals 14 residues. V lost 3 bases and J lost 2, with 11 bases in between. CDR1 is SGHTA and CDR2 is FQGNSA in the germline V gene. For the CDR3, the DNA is TGTGCCAGCAGCTTTCTAGATACGGCCTACGAGCAGTACTTC. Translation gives CASSFLDTAYEQYF.

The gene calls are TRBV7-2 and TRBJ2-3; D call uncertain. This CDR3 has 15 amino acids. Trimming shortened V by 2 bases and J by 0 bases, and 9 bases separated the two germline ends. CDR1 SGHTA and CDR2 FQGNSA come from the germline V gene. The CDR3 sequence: CASSLNPSSTDTQYF. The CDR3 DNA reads TGTGCCAGCAGCTTAAACCCTTCCAGCACAGATACGCAGTATTTT.

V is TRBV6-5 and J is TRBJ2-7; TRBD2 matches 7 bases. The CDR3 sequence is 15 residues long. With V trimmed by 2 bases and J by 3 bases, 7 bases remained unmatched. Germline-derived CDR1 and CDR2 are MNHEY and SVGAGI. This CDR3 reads CASSYRLAPRYEQYF. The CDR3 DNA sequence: TGTGCCAGCAGTTACAGACTAGCTCCTCGCTACGAGCAGTACTTC.

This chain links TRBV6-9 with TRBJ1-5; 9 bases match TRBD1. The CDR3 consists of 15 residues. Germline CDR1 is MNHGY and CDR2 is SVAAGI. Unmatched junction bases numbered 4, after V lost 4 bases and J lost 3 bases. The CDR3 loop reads CASSWDREYNQPQHF. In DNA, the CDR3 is TGTGCCAGCAGTTGGGACAGGGAATACAATCAGCCCCAGCATTTT.

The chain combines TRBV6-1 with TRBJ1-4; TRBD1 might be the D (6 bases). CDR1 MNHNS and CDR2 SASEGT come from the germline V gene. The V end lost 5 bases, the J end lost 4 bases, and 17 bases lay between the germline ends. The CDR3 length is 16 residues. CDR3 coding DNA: TGTGCCAGCAGTCGTAGAACCCACAGGGATAATGAAAAACTGTTTTTT. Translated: CASSRRTHRDNEKLFF.

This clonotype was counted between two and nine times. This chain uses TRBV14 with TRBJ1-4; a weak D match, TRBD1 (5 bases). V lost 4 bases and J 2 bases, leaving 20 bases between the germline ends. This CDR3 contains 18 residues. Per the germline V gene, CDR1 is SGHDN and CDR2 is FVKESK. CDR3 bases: TGTGCCAGCAGCCGCGGAAAGCGATTACAGGCCACTAATGAAAAACTGTTTTTT. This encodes CASSRGKRLQATNEKLFF.

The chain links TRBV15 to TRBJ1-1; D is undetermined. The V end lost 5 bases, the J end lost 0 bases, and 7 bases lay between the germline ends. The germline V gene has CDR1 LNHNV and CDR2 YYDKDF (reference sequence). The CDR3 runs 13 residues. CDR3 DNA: TGTGCCACCAGCGGCACTGTGAACACTGAAGCTTTCTTT. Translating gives CATSGTVNTEAFF.

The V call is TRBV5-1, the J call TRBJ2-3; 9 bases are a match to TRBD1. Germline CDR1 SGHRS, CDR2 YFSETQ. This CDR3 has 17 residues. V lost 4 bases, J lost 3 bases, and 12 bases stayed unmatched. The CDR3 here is CASSQLKGTGRTDTQYF. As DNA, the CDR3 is TGCGCCAGCAGCCAGCTCAAAGGGACAGGGAGGACAGATACGCAGTATTTT.

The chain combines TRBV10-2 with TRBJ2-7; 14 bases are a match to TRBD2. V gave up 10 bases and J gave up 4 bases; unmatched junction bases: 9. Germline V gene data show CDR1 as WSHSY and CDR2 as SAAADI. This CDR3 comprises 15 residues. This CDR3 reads CATRGTSGSWYEQYF. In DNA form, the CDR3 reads TGCGCCACCCGGGGGACTAGCGGGAGTTGGTACGAGCAGTACTTC.

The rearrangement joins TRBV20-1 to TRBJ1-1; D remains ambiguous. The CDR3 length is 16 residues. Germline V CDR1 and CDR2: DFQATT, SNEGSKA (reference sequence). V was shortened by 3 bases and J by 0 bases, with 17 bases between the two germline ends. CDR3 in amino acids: CSASLRDRPLNTEAFF. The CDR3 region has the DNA TGCAGTGCTAGCCTCCGCGACCGACCTTTGAACACTGAAGCTTTCTTT.

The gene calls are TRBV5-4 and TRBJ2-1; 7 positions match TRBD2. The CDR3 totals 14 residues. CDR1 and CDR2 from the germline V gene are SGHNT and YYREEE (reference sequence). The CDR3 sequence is CASYGGRGYNEQFF. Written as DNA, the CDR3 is TGTGCATCTTACGGCGGGAGAGGGTACAATGAGCAGTTCTTC.

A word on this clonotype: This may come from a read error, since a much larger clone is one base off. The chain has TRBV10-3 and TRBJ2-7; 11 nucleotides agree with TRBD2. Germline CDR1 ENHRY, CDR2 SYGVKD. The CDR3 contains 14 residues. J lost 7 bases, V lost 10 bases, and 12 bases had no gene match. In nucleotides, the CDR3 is TGTGCCACCAAACTAGCGGGAGAGGTGGATGAGCAGTACTTC. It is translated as CATKLAGEVDEQYF.

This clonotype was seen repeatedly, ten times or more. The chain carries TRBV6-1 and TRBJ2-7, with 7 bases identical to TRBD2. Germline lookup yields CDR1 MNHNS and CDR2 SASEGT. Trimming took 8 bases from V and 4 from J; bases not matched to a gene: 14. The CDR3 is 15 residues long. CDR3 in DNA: TGTGCCAGCTCTCCTCGGCGGGGGTCATCTTACGAGCAGTACTTC. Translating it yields CASSPRRGSSYEQYF.

Here the CDR3 reads CASSSHPTSRGHNEQYF. Here the CDR3 DNA reads TGTGCCAGCAGTTCTCACCCGACTAGTAGGGGGCACAATGAGCAGTACTTC. The chain couples TRBV27 to TRBJ2-4; possible D gene TRBD1, 7 bases. Germline V gives CDR1 MNHEY, CDR2 SMNVEV (reference sequence). V was cut by 4 bases and J by 13 bases, with 29 bases left in between. CDR3 length equals 17 residues.

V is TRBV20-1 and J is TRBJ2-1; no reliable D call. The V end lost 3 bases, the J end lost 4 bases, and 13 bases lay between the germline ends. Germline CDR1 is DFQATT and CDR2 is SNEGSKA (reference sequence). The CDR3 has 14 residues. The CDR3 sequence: CSARGREEYNEQFF. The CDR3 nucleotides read TGCAGTGCTAGGGGTAGGGAAGAATACAATGAGCAGTTCTTC.

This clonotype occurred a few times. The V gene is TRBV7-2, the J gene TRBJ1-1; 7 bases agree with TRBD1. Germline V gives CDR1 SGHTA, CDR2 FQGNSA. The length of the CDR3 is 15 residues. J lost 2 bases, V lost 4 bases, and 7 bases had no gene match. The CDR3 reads CASSSSPGGNTEAFF. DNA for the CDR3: TGTGCCAGCAGCTCTTCACCAGGGGGTAACACTGAAGCTTTCTTT.

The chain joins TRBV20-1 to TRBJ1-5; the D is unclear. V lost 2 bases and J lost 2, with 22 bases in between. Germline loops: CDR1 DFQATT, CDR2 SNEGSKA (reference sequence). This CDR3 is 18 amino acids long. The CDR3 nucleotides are TGCAGTGCTAGATATCGGCCCTTACTTGGAGAGGGCAATCAGCCCCAGCATTTT. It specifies CSARYRPLLGEGNQPQHF.

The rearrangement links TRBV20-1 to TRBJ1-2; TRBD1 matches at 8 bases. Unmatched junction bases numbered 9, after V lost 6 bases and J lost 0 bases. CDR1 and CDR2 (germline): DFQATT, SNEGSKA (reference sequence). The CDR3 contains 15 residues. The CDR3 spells CSANGQGPTNYGYTF. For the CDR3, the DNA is TGCAGTGCCAACGGACAGGGCCCGACTAACTATGGCTACACCTTC.

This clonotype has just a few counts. DNA of the CDR3: TGTGCCACGGATACCGGGTATGGCTACACCTTC. Translated, it gives CATDTGYGYTF. This chain links TRBV19 with TRBJ1-2; D gene uncertain. CDR3 length: 11 residues. Between the trimmed V and J ends, which lost 10 bases and 5 bases, there was a span of 11 bases. Germline loops: CDR1 LNHDA, CDR2 SQIVND (reference sequence).

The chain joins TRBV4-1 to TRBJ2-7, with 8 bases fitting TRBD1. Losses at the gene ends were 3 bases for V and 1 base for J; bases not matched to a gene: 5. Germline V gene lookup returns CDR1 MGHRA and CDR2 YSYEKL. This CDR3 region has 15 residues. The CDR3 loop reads CASSQDRANSYEQYF. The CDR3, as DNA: TGCGCCAGCAGCCAGGACAGGGCCAATTCCTACGAGCAGTACTTC.

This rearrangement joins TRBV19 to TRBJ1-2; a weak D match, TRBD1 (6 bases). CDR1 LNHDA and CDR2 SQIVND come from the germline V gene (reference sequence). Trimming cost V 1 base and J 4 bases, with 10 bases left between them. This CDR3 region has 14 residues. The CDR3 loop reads CASSIGQAFYGYTF. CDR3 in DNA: TGTGCCAGTAGTATAGGACAGGCCTTCTATGGCTACACCTTC.

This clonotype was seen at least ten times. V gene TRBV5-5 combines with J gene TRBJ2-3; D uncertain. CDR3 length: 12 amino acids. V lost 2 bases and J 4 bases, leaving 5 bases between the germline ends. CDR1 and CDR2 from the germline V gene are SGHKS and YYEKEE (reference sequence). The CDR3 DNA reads TGTGCCAGCAGCTTTGCGGCAGATACGCAGTATTTT. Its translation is CASSFAADTQYF.

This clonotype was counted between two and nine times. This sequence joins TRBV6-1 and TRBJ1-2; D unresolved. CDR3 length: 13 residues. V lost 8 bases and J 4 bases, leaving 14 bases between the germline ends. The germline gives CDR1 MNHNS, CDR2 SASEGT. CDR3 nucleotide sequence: TGTGCCAGCCTAACCACAGCAACCTATGGCTACACCTTC. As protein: CASLTTATYGYTF.

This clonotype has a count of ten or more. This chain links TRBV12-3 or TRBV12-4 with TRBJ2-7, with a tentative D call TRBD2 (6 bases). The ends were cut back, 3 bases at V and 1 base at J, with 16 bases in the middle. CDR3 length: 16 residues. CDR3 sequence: CASSFRGRSFSYEQYF. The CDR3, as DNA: TGTGCCAGCAGTTTCCGGGGGAGATCCTTTTCCTACGAGCAGTACTTC.